Listed below are T cell receptor beta chains from one sample, sequenced in a study of post-analysis software for immune sequencing data. MiXCR was run by TCRdb on the PCR reads, yielding one entry per CDR3 protein. Of 800,000 to 950,000 distinct CDR3 sequences in the sample, roughly 50% were seen once. The sequencing input was blood. These receptors were collected from a girl under 18 with multiple sclerosis. Both conserved end residues are part of each CDR3. A D gene is named only where the DNA matches it firmly. Not every row has a clone size; where given, it reads once, few, many or a size class.

>TRBD2|TRBV12-3/TRBV12-4|.|TRBJ2-7|15
CASSPRASGTSEQYF
TGTGCCAGCAGTCCTCGGGCTAGCGGGACGTCCGAGCAGTACTTC
>TRBD1|TRBV7-8|.|TRBJ1-2|13
CASSPRQGKGYTF
TGTGCCAGCAGCCCCCGACAGGGGAAAGGCTACACCTTC
>TRBD1|TRBV15|.|TRBJ2-5|16
CATSIDLGQGQETQYF
TGTGCCACCAGCATCGACCTTGGACAGGGGCAAGAGACCCAGTACTTC
>TRBD1|TRBV20-1|.|TRBJ2-7|16
CSARQGASRASYEQYF
TGCAGTGCGAGACAGGGGGCCTCGCGTGCTTCCTACGAGCAGTACTTC
>TRBD2|TRBV5-1|.|TRBJ2-1|16
CASRETSGGSYNEQFF
TGCGCCAGCAGAGAGACTAGCGGAGGCTCCTACAATGAGCAGTTCTTC
>TRBD1|TRBV28|.|TRBJ2-5|16
CASSHPGQGVRETQYF
TGTGCCAGCAGCCATCCCGGACAGGGGGTTAGGGAGACCCAGTACTTC
>.|TRBV10-3|.|TRBJ2-3|13
CAISVPGTDTQYF
TGTGCCATCAGTGTGCCGGGGACCGACACGCAGTATTTT
>TRBD1|TRBV7-6|.|TRBJ2-3|16
CASSILGTGGTDTQYF
TGTGCCAGCAGTATATTAGGGACAGGGGGTACAGATACGCAGTATTTT
>TRBD2|TRBV12-3/TRBV12-4|few|TRBJ2-5|13
CASSTGGLETQYF
TGTGCCAGCAGCACGGGGGGGCTAGAGACCCAGTACTTC
>TRBD2|TRBV20-1|.|TRBJ2-1|19
CSARGALWLAGGGYNEQFF
TGCAGTGCTAGAGGGGCCCTCTGGCTAGCGGGAGGGGGCTACAATGAGCAGTTCTTC
>TRBD2|TRBV3-1|few|TRBJ2-1|16
CASSQPQTSGRSEQFF
TGTGCCAGCAGCCAACCACAGACTAGCGGGAGGAGTGAGCAGTTCTTC
>.|TRBV29-1|.|TRBJ2-7|13
CSVEEALGYEQYF
TGCAGCGTTGAAGAGGCCCTTGGCTACGAGCAGTACTTC
>.|TRBV20-1|.|TRBJ2-7|15
CSAPKAGVHFYEQYF
TGCAGTGCCCCTAAGGCAGGCGTGCATTTCTACGAGCAGTACTTC
>.|TRBV20-1|few|TRBJ2-6|14
CSAPAGSGANVLTF
TGCAGTGCGCCTGCCGGCTCTGGGGCCAACGTCCTGACTTTC
>.|TRBV3-1|few|TRBJ2-7|14
CASSHRGLTYEQYF
TGTGCCAGCAGCCACCGGGGCTTAACCTACGAGCAGTACTTC
>.|TRBV9|.|TRBJ1-1|13
CASSSLDSTEAFF
TGTGCCAGCAGCTCCCTGGATTCCACTGAAGCTTTCTTT
>TRBD1|TRBV20-1|.|TRBJ2-7|14
CSAARDRVFYEQYF
TGCAGTGCTGCCCGGGACAGGGTTTTCTACGAGCAGTACTTC
>.|TRBV20-1|.|TRBJ2-7|13
CSADPADSYEQYF
TGCAGTGCGGACCCCGCGGACTCCTACGAGCAGTACTTC
>TRBD2|TRBV20-1|.|TRBJ2-1|14
CSAREGGSSGDQFF
TGCAGTGCTAGAGAAGGCGGGAGTTCCGGGGATCAGTTCTTC
>TRBD2|TRBV20-1|once|TRBJ2-7|15
CSAREPTSGEDEQYF
TGCAGTGCTAGAGAACCGACTAGCGGGGAAGACGAGCAGTACTTC
>.|TRBV9|once|TRBJ2-1|11
CASSRDYEQFF
TGTGCCAGCAGCCGAGATTATGAGCAGTTCTTC
>.|TRBV28|.|TRBJ2-1|14
CASSQRTSPETQFF
TGTGCCAGCAGTCAGAGGACAAGTCCGGAGACCCAGTTCTTC
>TRBD2|TRBV27|.|TRBJ2-7|15
CASSLPGLAVYEQYF
TGTGCCAGCAGTTTACCAGGACTAGCGGTCTACGAGCAGTACTTC
>.|TRBV29-1|.|TRBJ1-1|16
CSVEPYRVVGNTEAFF
TGCAGCGTTGAACCTTACAGGGTTGTAGGGAACACTGAAGCTTTCTTT
>.|TRBV5-4|once|TRBJ2-2|11
CTSQGGGERFF
TGTACTTCACAAGGAGGGGGGGAGCGGTTTTTT
>TRBD1|TRBV7-6|.|TRBJ2-1|14
CASDRVFEMNEQFF
TGTGCCAGCGACAGGGTTTTTGAAATGAATGAGCAGTTCTTC
>.|TRBV20-1|few|TRBJ2-1|13
CSASSTPLWGQFF
TGCAGTGCTAGTAGCACTCCTCTCTGGGGGCAGTTCTTC
>.|TRBV29-1|.|TRBJ2-1|13
CSVRRGVGNEQFF
TGCAGCGTCCGAAGGGGGGTAGGGAATGAGCAGTTCTTC
>TRBD2|TRBV6-6|.|TRBJ2-3|16
CASSLNSGGGTDTQYF
TGTGCCAGCAGCCTTAATAGCGGGGGGGGCACAGATACGCAGTATTTT
>TRBD2|TRBV7-3|.|TRBJ2-1|12
CASGTRLNEQFF
TGTGCCAGCGGGACTAGACTCAATGAGCAGTTCTTC
>TRBD2|TRBV28|.|TRBJ2-7|14
CASSLGGLIFEQYF
TGTGCCAGCAGTTTAGGGGGACTAATTTTCGAGCAGTACTTC
>TRBD2|TRBV2|.|TRBJ2-1|15
CASSEVLAGLNEQFF
TGTGCCAGCAGTGAAGTCCTAGCGGGATTGAATGAGCAGTTCTTC
>.|TRBV2|few|TRBJ2-7|14
CASSEANPAYEQYF
TGTGCCAGCAGTGAAGCAAACCCGGCCTACGAGCAGTACTTC
>TRBD2|TRBV7-6|.|TRBJ2-2|16
CASSDPLAGNTGELFF
TGTGCCAGCAGCGACCCTCTAGCGGGGAACACCGGGGAGCTGTTTTTT
>.|TRBV27|.|TRBJ1-2|13
CASSLRGGLGYTF
TGTGCCAGCAGTTTAAGGGGAGGGCTTGGCTACACCTTC
>TRBD2|TRBV20-1|.|TRBJ2-7|13
CSALPAGGLEQYF
TGCAGTGCCCTCCCGGCGGGGGGGCTCGAGCAGTACTTC
>.|TRBV5-1|.|TRBJ2-1|14
CASSPGLIENEQFF
TGCGCCAGCAGCCCGGGACTTATAGAAAATGAGCAGTTCTTC
>.|TRBV25-1|.|TRBJ2-5|16
CASSDLTRLLQETQYF
TGTGCCAGCAGTGACCTCACGCGACTTTTACAAGAGACCCAGTACTTC
>TRBD1|TRBV29-1|few|TRBJ2-7|15
CSVGRIGQGRFEQYF
TGCAGCGTTGGTAGGATCGGACAGGGGAGGTTCGAGCAGTACTTC
>.|TRBV27|few|TRBJ1-4|13
CASSSADSEKLFF
TGTGCCAGCAGCTCCGCGGACAGTGAGAAACTGTTTTTT
>.|TRBV27|.|TRBJ2-5|14
CASSFAAGAETQYF
TGTGCCAGCAGTTTCGCCGCGGGGGCAGAGACCCAGTACTTC
>.|TRBV4-1|few|TRBJ2-5|15
CASSQVTASQETQYF
TGCGCCAGCAGCCAAGTGACAGCGAGCCAAGAGACCCAGTACTTC
>.|TRBV7-2|few|TRBJ2-4|17
CASSQRSGTQAKNIQYF
TGTGCCAGCAGCCAAAGGAGTGGGACGCAAGCCAAAAACATTCAGTACTTC
>TRBD2|TRBV6-1|.|TRBJ2-1|17
CASSRMAGLAGVGEQFF
TGTGCCAGCAGCCGAATGGCGGGACTAGCGGGAGTAGGGGAGCAGTTCTTC
>TRBD2|TRBV12-3/TRBV12-4|few|TRBJ2-1|15
CASRNLAGDIGEQFF
TGTGCCAGCAGAAACCTAGCGGGAGATATCGGTGAGCAGTTCTTC
>TRBD1|TRBV6-1|.|TRBJ1-5|16
CASTPARGRGQQPQHF
TGTGCCAGCACCCCGGCGAGGGGAAGGGGGCAACAGCCCCAGCATTTT
>TRBD1|TRBV29-1|.|TRBJ2-3|17
CSVEVGAGTGRTDTQYF
TGCAGCGTTGAAGTGGGGGCCGGGACAGGGAGAACAGATACGCAGTATTTT
>.|TRBV29-1|.|TRBJ2-5|12
CSVETRQETQYF
TGCAGCGTTGAGACCCGTCAAGAGACCCAGTACTTC
>TRBD1|TRBV11-2|.|TRBJ1-2|18
CASSLDWTGTGVNYGYTF
TGTGCCAGCAGCTTAGATTGGACCGGGACAGGGGTTAACTATGGCTACACCTTC
>.|TRBV29-1|.|TRBJ2-1|10
CSVETLEQFF
TGCAGCGTTGAGACCTTGGAGCAGTTCTTC
>.|TRBV5-1|.|TRBJ2-1|14
CASSRSTGYNEQFF
TGCGCCAGCAGCCGCTCGACAGGCTACAATGAGCAGTTCTTC
>.|TRBV3-1|.|TRBJ2-7|14
CASSQPAGPYEQYF
TGTGCCAGCAGCCAACCGGCCGGTCCCTACGAGCAGTACTTC
>.|TRBV5-1|few|TRBJ1-4|14
CASMRTGTNEKLFF
TGCGCCAGCATGAGGACGGGAACTAATGAAAAACTGTTTTTT
>.|TRBV5-1|.|TRBJ2-7|15
CASSFLGGAGNEQYF
TGCGCCAGCAGCTTCTTAGGGGGCGCGGGGAACGAGCAGTACTTC
>TRBD1|TRBV12-3/TRBV12-4|.|TRBJ2-1|16
CASSGTGGMNYNEQFF
TGTGCCAGCAGTGGCACAGGGGGCATGAACTACAATGAGCAGTTCTTC